This TCR beta chain was obtained from a study of cytotoxic CD8 clonotypes in ibrutinib-treated CLL. The table came from immunoSEQ multiplex PCR; TCRdb's copy has only in-frame clones and leaves some out. The data contain tens of thousands of clones, 85% to 90% of them singletons. In the case of this clone: Antigen specificity is unknown.

Library input was about 2.2 micrograms of DNA from cryopreserved PBMCs. V was shortened by 3 bases and J by 4 bases, with 15 bases between the two germline ends. From germline, CDR1 is MNHNS and CDR2 SASEGT. The CDR3 totals 15 residues. Study findings and constraints: Samples were collected at differing times from sustained-remission and progressing patients. Treatment left the uncommon public clonotypes either contracted or stable in frequency. Baseline levels of clonality went above those of age-matched healthy donors and moved with circulating CD8+ T-cell counts.

This TCR derives from a human donor with chronic lymphocytic leukemia. The rearrangement uses TRBV6-1 and TRBJ1-1, with D possibly matching TRBD1 (5 bases). This sample comprised PBMCs, obtained before ibrutinib treatment. For the CDR3, the DNA is TGTGCCAGCAGTGAGTGGGCAGGGAGGACCACTGAAGCTTTCTTT. Residues: CASSEWAGRTTEAFF.